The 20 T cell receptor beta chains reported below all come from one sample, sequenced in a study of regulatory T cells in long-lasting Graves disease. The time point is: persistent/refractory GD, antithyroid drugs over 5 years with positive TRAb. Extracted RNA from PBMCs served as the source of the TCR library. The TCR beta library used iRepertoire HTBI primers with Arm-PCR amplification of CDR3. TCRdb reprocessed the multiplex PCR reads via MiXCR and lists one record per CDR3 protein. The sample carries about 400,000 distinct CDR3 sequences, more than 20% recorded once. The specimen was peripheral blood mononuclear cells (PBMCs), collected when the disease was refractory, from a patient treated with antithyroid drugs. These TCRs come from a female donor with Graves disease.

The chain's CDR3 is CASSYQGANTGELFF. The CDR3 region has the DNA TGTGCCAGCAGCTATCAGGGGGCGAACACCGGGGAGCTGTTTTTT. The chain combines TRBV7-2 with TRBJ2-2, with 7 bases lining up with TRBD1. V shed 4 bases, J shed 0 bases, and the junction held 2 bases outside the gene matches. Germline V CDR1 and CDR2: SGHTA, FQGNSA. The CDR3 covers 15 residues.

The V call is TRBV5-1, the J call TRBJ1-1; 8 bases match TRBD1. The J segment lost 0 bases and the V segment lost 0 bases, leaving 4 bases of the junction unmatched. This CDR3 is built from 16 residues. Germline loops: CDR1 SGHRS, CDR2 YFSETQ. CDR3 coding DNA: TGCGCCAGCAGCTTGGGAGACAGGGGAATGAACACTGAAGCTTTCTTT. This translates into CASSLGDRGMNTEAFF.

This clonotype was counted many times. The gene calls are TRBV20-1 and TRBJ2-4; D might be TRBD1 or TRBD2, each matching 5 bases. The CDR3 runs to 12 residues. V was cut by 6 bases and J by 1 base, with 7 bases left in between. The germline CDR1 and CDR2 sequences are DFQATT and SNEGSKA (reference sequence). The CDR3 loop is CSAGTAKNIQYF. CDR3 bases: TGCAGTGCCGGGACGGCCAAAAACATTCAGTACTTC.

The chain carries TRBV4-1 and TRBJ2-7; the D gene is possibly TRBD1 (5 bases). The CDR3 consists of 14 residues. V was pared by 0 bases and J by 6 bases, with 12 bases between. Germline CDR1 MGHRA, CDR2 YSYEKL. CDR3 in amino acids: CASSQDRVQGEQYF. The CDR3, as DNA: TGCGCCAGCAGCCAAGACAGGGTCCAAGGCGAGCAGTACTTC.

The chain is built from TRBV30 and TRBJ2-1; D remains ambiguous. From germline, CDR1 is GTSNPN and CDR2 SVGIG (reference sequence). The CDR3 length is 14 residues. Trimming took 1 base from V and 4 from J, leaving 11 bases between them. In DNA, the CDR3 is TGTGCCTGGAGTGATCTGGGAATTTACAATGAGCAGTTCTTC. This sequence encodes CAWSDLGIYNEQFF.

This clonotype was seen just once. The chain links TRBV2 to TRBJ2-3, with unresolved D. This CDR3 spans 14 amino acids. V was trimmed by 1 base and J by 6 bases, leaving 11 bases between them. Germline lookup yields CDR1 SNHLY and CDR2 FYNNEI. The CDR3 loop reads CASSEEWRPDTQYF. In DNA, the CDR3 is TGTGCCAGCAGTGAAGAGTGGAGACCCGATACGCAGTATTTT.

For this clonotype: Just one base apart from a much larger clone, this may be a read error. DNA of the CDR3: TGTGCCAACAGTATGAGACAGGGGGCTGAGACCCAGTACTTC. Protein sequence: CANSMRQGAETQYF. The chain has TRBV12-3 or TRBV12-4 and TRBJ2-5; 10 nucleotides agree with TRBD1. The CDR3 sequence is 14 residues long.

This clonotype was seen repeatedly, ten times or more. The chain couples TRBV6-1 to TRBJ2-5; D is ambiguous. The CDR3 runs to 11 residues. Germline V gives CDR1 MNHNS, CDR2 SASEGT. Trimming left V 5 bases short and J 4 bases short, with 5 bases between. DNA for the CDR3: TGTGCCAGCAGTACCGGAGAGACCCAGTACTTC. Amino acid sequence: CASSTGETQYF.

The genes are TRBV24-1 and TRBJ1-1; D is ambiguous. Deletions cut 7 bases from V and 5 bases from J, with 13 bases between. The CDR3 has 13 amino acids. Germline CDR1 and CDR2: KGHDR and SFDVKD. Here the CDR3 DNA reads TGTGCCACCAGAAACCCAACGGCAACTGAAGCTTTCTTT. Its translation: CATRNPTATEAFF.

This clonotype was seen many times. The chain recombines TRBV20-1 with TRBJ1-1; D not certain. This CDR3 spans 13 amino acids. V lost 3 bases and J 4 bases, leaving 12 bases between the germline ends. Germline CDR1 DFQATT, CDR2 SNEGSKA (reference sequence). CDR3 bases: TGCAGTGCTAGCAACACAGTGAGCACTGAAGCTTTCTTT. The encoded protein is CSASNTVSTEAFF.

As DNA, the CDR3 is TGTGCCAGCGAGGACAGCTCCTACGAGCAGTACTTC. The encoded protein is CASEDSSYEQYF. The genes are TRBV6-1 and TRBJ2-7; D might be TRBD1 (6 bases). Germline lookup yields CDR1 MNHNS and CDR2 SASEGT. This CDR3 spans 12 amino acids. V was trimmed by 8 bases and J by 0 bases, leaving 8 bases between them.

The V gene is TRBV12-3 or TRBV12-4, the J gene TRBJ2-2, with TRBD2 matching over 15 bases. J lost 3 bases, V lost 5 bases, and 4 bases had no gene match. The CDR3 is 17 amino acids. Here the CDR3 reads CASSPRTSGRDTGELFF. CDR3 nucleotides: TGTGCCAGCAGTCCCCGGACTAGCGGGAGGGACACCGGGGAGCTGTTTTTT.

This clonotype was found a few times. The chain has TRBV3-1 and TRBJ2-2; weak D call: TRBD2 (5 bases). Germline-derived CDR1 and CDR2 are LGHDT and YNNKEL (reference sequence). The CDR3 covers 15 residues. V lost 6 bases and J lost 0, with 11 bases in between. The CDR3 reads CASSHMDSNTGELFF. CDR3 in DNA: TGTGCCAGCAGTCATATGGACTCGAACACCGGGGAGCTGTTTTTT.

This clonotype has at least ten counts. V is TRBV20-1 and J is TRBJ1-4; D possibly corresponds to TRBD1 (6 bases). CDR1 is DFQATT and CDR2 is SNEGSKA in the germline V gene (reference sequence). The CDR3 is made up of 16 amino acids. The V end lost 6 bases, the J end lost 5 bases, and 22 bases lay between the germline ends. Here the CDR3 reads CSATSGTPDVNEKLFF. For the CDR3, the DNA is TGCAGTGCCACCTCCGGGACACCGGACGTGAATGAAAAACTGTTTTTT.

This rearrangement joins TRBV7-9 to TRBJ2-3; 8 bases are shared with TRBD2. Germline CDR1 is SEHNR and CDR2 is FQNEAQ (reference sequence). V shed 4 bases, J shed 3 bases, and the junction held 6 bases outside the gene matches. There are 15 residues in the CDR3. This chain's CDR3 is CASSSLAGLTDTQYF. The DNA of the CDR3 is TGTGCCAGCAGCTCGTTAGCGGGACTGACAGATACGCAGTATTTT.

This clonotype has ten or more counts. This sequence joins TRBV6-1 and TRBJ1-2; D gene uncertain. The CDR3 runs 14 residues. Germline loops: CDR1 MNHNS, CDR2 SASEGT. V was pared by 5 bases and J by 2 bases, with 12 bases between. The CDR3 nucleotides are TGTGCCAGCAGTCCCGGTCTCCAAAACTATGGCTACACCTTC. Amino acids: CASSPGLQNYGYTF.

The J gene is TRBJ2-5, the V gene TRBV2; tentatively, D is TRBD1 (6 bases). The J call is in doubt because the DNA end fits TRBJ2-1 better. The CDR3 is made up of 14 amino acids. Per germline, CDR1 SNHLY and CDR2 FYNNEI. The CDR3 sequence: CASSEAQGYHEQFF. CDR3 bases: TGTGCCAGCAGTGAAGCTCAGGGGTACCATGAGCAGTTCTTC.

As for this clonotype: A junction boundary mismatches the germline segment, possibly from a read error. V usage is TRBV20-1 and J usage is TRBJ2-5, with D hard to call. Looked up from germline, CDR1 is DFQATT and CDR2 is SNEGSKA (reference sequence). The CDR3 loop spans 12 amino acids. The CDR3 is CGARVLGETQYF. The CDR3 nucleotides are TGCGGTGCTAGAGTTCTGGGGGAGACCCAGTACTTC.

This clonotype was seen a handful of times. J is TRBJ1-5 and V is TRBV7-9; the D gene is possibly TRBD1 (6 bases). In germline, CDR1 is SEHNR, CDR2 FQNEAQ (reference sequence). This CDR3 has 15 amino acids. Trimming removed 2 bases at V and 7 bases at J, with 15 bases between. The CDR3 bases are TGTGCCAGCAGCTTATCCGGGACAAGAGCACAGCCCCAGCATTTT. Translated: CASSLSGTRAQPQHF.

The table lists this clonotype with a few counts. CDR3 loop: CASSPSGGRETQYF. CDR3 coding DNA: TGTGCCAGCAGCCCGTCAGGGGGCAGGGAGACCCAGTACTTC. J is TRBJ2-5 and V is TRBV7-6; TRBD1 aligns across 8 bases. This CDR3 contains 14 residues. Germline-derived CDR1 and CDR2 are SGHVS and FNYEAQ. The J segment lost 5 bases and the V segment lost 5 bases, leaving 7 bases of the junction unmatched.